This T cell receptor (beta chain) was captured by sequencing in a study of shared clonotypes between healthy human individuals. The study's findings and limits: Shared across a handful of donors were roughly 4.8% of the naive CD4 clonotypes.

Remarks on this clone: Its antigen is currently unknown.

CDR1 and CDR2 from the germline V gene are SGHRS and YFSETQ. V trimming: 2 bases; J trimming: 7 bases; junction bases outside the gene matches: 8. CDR3 size: 16 residues. CD8 cells classed as naive were CD45RO-negative and positively selected for CCR7, excluding terminally differentiated effector memory CD45RA+ cells. Measured with immunoSEQ multiplex PCR; TCRdb has only the in-frame clones, and not every one. Among a few million clones, about 94% were seen once, and the ten largest hold about 1.7%. This chain uses TRBV5-1 with TRBJ2-1, with 11 bases identical to TRBD2. This clonotype was sampled from a man younger than 30 in good health. Some clones in this sample may be carry-over from other donors' samples. Sequencing input: naive CD8+ T cells from PBMCs. The CDR3 region has the DNA TGCGCCAGCAGCTTACCCGGAGGACTAGCGGGTAATGAGCAGTTCTTC. Protein: CASSLPGGLAGNEQFF. The full variable domain, completed using reference TRBV5-1 and TRBJ2-1, is KAGVTQTPRYLIKTRGQQVTLSCSPISGHRSVSWYQQTPGQGLQFLFEYFSETQRNKGNFPGRFSGRQFSNSRSEMNVSTLELGDSALYLCASSLPGGLAGNEQFFGPGTRLTVL.